Below, one T cell receptor beta chain is given with its context. This may be a read error, as it is one base from a much larger clone. These data are taken from a study of read filtering for tumor transcriptome and immune sequencing. Turning to the study itself: By R-ISS, stages I, II and III held roughly 8, 15 and 7 patients.

The CDR3 extends over 12 amino acids. Germline-derived CDR1 and CDR2 are SEHNR and FQNEAQ (reference sequence). Molecular barcoded adaptors covering alpha/delta and beta/gamma chains were used on approximately 400 ng RNA. TCRdb itself ran the reads through MiXCR, one entry per CDR3 protein. The repertoire consists of 20,000 to 25,000 distinct CDR3 sequences, with approximately 15% occurring once and the leading ten covering approximately 70%. The TCR comes from a donor aged 40 or over with multiple myeloma. This chain joins TRBV7-9 and TRBJ2-2, with D maybe TRBD2 (6 bases). Source material: a population of CD138-negative cells sorted from bone marrow. The CDR3 protein is CASSPETGGLFF. CDR3 bases: TGTGCCAGCAGCCCAGAGACCGGGGGGCTGTTTTTT.